This T cell receptor (beta chain) was sequenced for a study of molecular identifiers for immune sequencing clone quantification. Study at large: In replicates, the authors split RNA from around 18,000 or 91,000 naive CD8 cells five ways and sequenced four.

Overall study findings and caveats: The study found clones above 20 RNA copies held over 98% of effector molecules and under 1% in naive cells. Highly expanded clone sizes could end up underestimated if a barcode were shared by identical TCR molecules.

CDR3 size: 15 residues. Per the germline V gene, CDR1 is MNHEY and CDR2 is SVGEGT. The V end was cut by 0 bases, the J end by 8 bases, with 13 bases between. In regard to this clonotype: The antigen is unknown.

A single record per CDR3 protein comes from TCRdb applying MiXCR to the PCR reads. The profile shows around 460,000 distinct CDR3 sequences, around 25% of them singletons. Material for sequencing was naive CD8+ T cells from blood, with Jurkat cell RNA spiked in. This sample's subset: FACS-sorted CD8+CD4-CCR7+CD45RA+ naive T cells. This TCR derives from a human donor in good health. Some libraries in this study had Jurkat cell RNA spiked in. The rearrangement joins TRBV6-2 or TRBV6-3 to TRBJ1-4, with D unresolved. DNA of the CDR3: TGTGCCAGCAGTTACTCGTGGCGCAATTGGGAAAAACTGTTTTTT. Protein sequence: CASSYSWRNWEKLFF.